These 5 T cell receptor beta chains were all obtained from the same sample, sequenced in a study of T cell responses to AZD1222 COVID-19 vaccine. TCRdb keeps only in-frame clones here, not all; method: immunoSEQ multiplex PCR. The table lists some 140,000 clones, about 90% of them singletons. Sequences were derived from peripheral blood, sampled on day 0 of AZD1222 vaccination. These receptors were collected from an adult in good health.

This chain links TRBV3-1 (or the pseudogene TRBV3-2) with TRBJ1-1; D not resolved. The germline CDR1 and CDR2 sequences are LGHDT and YNNKEL (reference sequence). The ends were cut back, 1 base at V and 8 bases at J, with 17 bases in the middle. This CDR3 comprises 15 residues. CDR3: CASSQGLITNGEAFF. The CDR3 DNA sequence: TGTGCCAGCAGCCAAGGGCTGATCACGAACGGCGAAGCTTTCTTT.

The gene calls are TRBV4-2 and TRBJ2-7; D not resolved. The CDR3 is made up of 12 amino acids. Germline V CDR1 and CDR2: LGHNA, YNFKEQ. V was cut by 1 base and J by 5 bases, with 6 bases left in between. The CDR3 region has the DNA TGTGCCAGCAGCCAAGTTCCCCACGAGCAGTACTTC. Residues: CASSQVPHEQYF.

The chain employs TRBV20-1 and TRBJ1-2, with 7 bases aligning to TRBD1. CDR1 and CDR2 from the germline V gene are DFQATT and SNEGSKA (reference sequence). This CDR3 is 15 amino acids long. V trimming: 3 bases; J trimming: 2 bases; junction bases outside the gene matches: 9. The CDR3 sequence is CSASTPRGLNYGYTF. In DNA, the CDR3 is TGCAGTGCTAGTACCCCGAGGGGGCTGAACTATGGCTACACCTTC.

This clone was counted at least ten times. The V and J genes are TRBV6-2 or TRBV6-3 and TRBJ2-1; 11 bases fit TRBD2. The junction had 7 bases not matched to a gene; V was cut back by 6 bases and J by 9 bases. The CDR3 has 14 residues. Per the germline V gene, CDR1 is MNHEY and CDR2 is SVGEGT. CDR3 DNA: TGTGCCAGCAGCTCGGGACTAGCGGTACCTGAGCAGTTCTTC. Protein sequence: CASSSGLAVPEQFF.

V usage is TRBV5-6 and J usage is TRBJ2-1; 7 nucleotides agree with TRBD2. In germline, CDR1 is SGHDT, CDR2 YYEEEE. J was trimmed by 2 bases and V by 2 bases; bases with no gene match: 7. CDR3 length equals 16 residues. CDR3 protein: CASSFSPSGTYNEQFF. DNA of the CDR3: TGTGCCAGCAGCTTTTCCCCTAGCGGAACCTACAATGAGCAGTTCTTC.